Presented here are 4 T cell receptor beta chains from one specimen sequenced in a study of blood T cell repertoires in COVID-19. Clones were read by immunoSEQ multiplex PCR, and TCRdb kept only the in-frame ones, dropping some. Among over 75,000 clones listed, 78% were seen once. Source material: peripheral blood. The receptors come from a human donor in a cohort sampled during active COVID-19.

This clone was counted a single time. This may come from a read error, since a much larger clone is one base off. The V gene is TRBV19, the J gene TRBJ2-1, with D maybe TRBD2 (7 bases). Deletions cut 5 bases from V and 8 bases from J, with 22 bases between. Germline V gives CDR1 LNHDA, CDR2 SQIVND (reference sequence). The CDR3 runs 16 residues. The CDR3 loop is CASSGGGGRGWYEQFF. The CDR3 DNA follows: TGTGCCAGTAGTGGGGGGGGCGGAAGGGGGTGGTATGAGCAGTTCTTC.

The rearrangement links TRBV12-3 or TRBV12-4 to TRBJ2-7; D is uncertain. The CDR3 runs 12 residues. Trimming took off 1 base at V and 4 bases at J, with 5 bases between the two ends. The CDR3 sequence is CASSLGLYEQYV. In nucleotides, the CDR3 is TGTGCCAGCAGTTTAGGTCTATACGAGCAGTACGTC.

This chain joins TRBV19 and TRBJ2-1, with 8 bases fitting TRBD1. CDR3 length: 15 residues. The V gene end was trimmed by 7 bases and the J gene end by 5 bases; junction bases not matched to a gene: 10. CDR1 LNHDA and CDR2 SQIVND come from the germline V gene (reference sequence). The CDR3 nucleotides are TGTGCCAGTACTTTAACCGGGACAGGCAACAATGAGCAGTTCTTC. Its protein product is CASTLTGTGNNEQFF. The entire variable domain, with the rest obtained from reference TRBV19 and TRBJ2-1, is as follows: DGGITQSPKYLFRKEGQNVTLSCEQNLNHDAMYWYRQDPGQGLRLIYYSQIVNDFQKGDIAEGYSVSREKKESFPLTVTSAQKNPTAFYLCASTLTGTGNNEQFFGPGTRLTVL.

The V gene is TRBV5-4, the J gene TRBJ2-7; TRBD1 matches at 7 bases. The ends lost 4 bases at V and 6 bases at J; junction bases unmatched: 10. The length of the CDR3 is 14 residues. Germline assignment: CDR1 SGHNT and CDR2 YYREEE (reference sequence). The CDR3 region is CASSTQSQGTEQYV. The CDR3 nucleotides read TGTGCCAGCAGCACCCAGTCACAGGGGACCGAGCAGTACGTC.